Listed below are T cell receptor beta chains from one sample, sequenced in a study of tumor-infiltrating lymphocytes in primary liver carcinoma. TCRdb itself ran the multiplex PCR reads through MiXCR, one entry per CDR3 protein. The sample records about 19,000 distinct CDR3 sequences, almost 80% being singletons. Sequenced input: liver tumor tissue from sampling region 4. The source is a woman younger than 45 with primary liver carcinoma and hepatitis B virus infection. Both conserved end residues are part of each CDR3. D genes are given only for firm matches. Clone size is stated in some rows and not others, as once, few, many or a class when expanded.

D,J,V,size,DNA,CDR3
NA,TRBJ1-1,TRBV13,NA,TGTGCCAGCAGCCCCGTCGGGGAGGGGGGCACTGAAGCTTTCTTT,CASSPVGEGGTEAFF
NA,TRBJ2-3,TRBV5-4,NA,TGTGACAGCAGCGTAGACGATCACCCTCCACCCACAGATACGCAGTATTTT,CDSSVDDHPPPTDTQYF
TRBD1,TRBJ1-1,TRBV6-5,NA,TGTGCCAGCAGCCGGGACAGGGGGTTCATGAACACTGAAGCTTTCTTT,CASSRDRGFMNTEAFF
TRBD2,TRBJ2-1,TRBV11-3,NA,TGTGCCGGCACTAGCGGGAGTGGGAATGAGTACTTCTTC,CAGTSGSGNEYFF
NA,TRBJ2-5,TRBV11-2,NA,TGTGCCAGCAGCCCTCCCGGGACGCAGGTGGGGAAAGAGACCCAGTACTTC,CASSPPGTQVGKETQYF
NA,TRBJ1-1,TRBV29-1,few,TGCGGCGCTGATGGAGGCGGGGTCACTGAAGCTTTCTTT,CGADGGGVTEAFF
TRBD1,TRBJ1-5,TRBV4-1,NA,TGCGCCAGCAGTCTAGAACAGGGGTGGCAGCCCCAGCATTTT,CASSLEQGWQPQHF
NA,TRBJ2-2,TRBV6-5,NA,TGTGCCGGCAGTCCGCGGACAGGGTTCACCGGGGGGCTGCTTTTT,CAGSPRTGFTGGLLF
NA,TRBJ2-1,TRBV11-3,NA,TGTGCCAGCAGCTTAGATCTGGAAGGGGCCTCCTACAATGAGCAGTTCTTC,CASSLDLEGASYNEQFF
NA,TRBJ2-7,TRBV18,NA,TGTGCCAGCTCGCCACCGGGGAGCAAATACTACGAGCAGTACTTC,CASSPPGSKYYEQYF
NA,TRBJ1-6,TRBV4-3,NA,TGCGCCAGCAGCCAGAGCTCCTATAATTCACCCCTCAACTTT,CASSQSSYNSPLNF
NA,TRBJ2-3,TRBV4-1,NA,TGCGCCAACACTCGCGCCGGACAGAGGGTCGGGGATACGCAGTATTTT,CANTRAGQRVGDTQYF
TRBD2,TRBJ2-1,TRBV12-5,NA,TGTGATAGTGGGACCGGGACTACCCTTATTTATGAGCAGTTCTTC,CDSGTGTTLIYEQFF
NA,TRBJ2-2,TRBV5-6,NA,TGTGCCAGCAGCTTGTCACCCATAGTCACCGTGGAGCTGTTTTTT,CASSLSPIVTVELFF
NA,TRBJ1-2,TRBV6-1,few,TGTGCCAGCAGTGGACGGTTCCTGGCCCTTAGATCTAACTATGGTTACACCTTC,CASSGRFLALRSNYGYTF
NA,TRBJ1-1,TRBV28,NA,TGTGCCAGCAGTTTCTGGCGGGAATCTTTCTTT,CASSFWRESFF
TRBD2,TRBJ2-7,TRBV29-1,NA,TGCAGCGTTGAATGGGGATGGACTAGTGGGAGTGAGCAGTACTTC,CSVEWGWTSGSEQYF
TRBD1,TRBJ2-5,TRBV11-2,NA,TGTGCCAGCAGATTAGTTAGTGGGGACAGTCGACAAGAGACCCAGTACTTC,CASRLVSGDSRQETQYF
NA,TRBJ2-1,TRBV9,NA,TGTGCCAGCAGCCGAACGGGGAGGCGGGACAGTGGAAATGAGCAGTTCTTC,CASSRTGRRDSGNEQFF
NA,TRBJ2-3,TRBV11-2,NA,TGTGCCAGCAGCTCAGGGGGGCAGGCATTTTTTAAAGATACGCAGTATTTT,CASSSGGQAFFKDTQYF
NA,TRBJ2-7,TRBV11-2,NA,TGTGTCAGCAGCTTAACTGAGGGAGCCTACGAGCAATACTTC,CVSSLTEGAYEQYF
NA,TRBJ1-6,TRBV28,NA,TGTGCAAACAGTGGACTATCCGGAGCTTCACCCTTCCACTTT,CANSGLSGASPFHF
TRBD1,TRBJ2-2,TRBV11-2,NA,TGTGCCAGCAGTTCACAGGGGGCTCCAGACACGGGGGTGCTGTTTTTT,CASSSQGAPDTGVLFF
NA,TRBJ2-3,TRBV10-3,medium-sized,TGTGCCATCAGTGAACAGACAGATACGCAGTATTTT,CAISEQTDTQYF
NA,TRBJ2-3,TRBV28,few,TGTGCCAGCAGTCCTTATCCCCATTTAGGTACGCAGTATTTT,CASSPYPHLGTQYF
NA,TRBJ2-3,TRBV6-5,NA,TGTGTCAACAGTTACTCTTACGGCGGCACAGATATGCAGTATTTT,CVNSYSYGGTDMQYF
TRBD1,TRBJ1-1,TRBV11-2,many,TGTGCCAACAGCGCTCGGGACAGGGGGCGCAACAGGTGGAGTAACACTGAAGCTTTCTTC,CANSARDRGRNRWSNTEAFF
NA,TRBJ2-7,TRBV7-9,NA,TGTGCCAGCATCTGGGGAGTAGCCGCACCTTACGAGCAGTATTTC,CASIWGVAAPYEQYF
TRBD1,TRBJ2-1,TRBV14,NA,TGTGCCAGCAGCCGAGACCTTACACCCCGGGACAGGATCGGGATTGAGCAGTTCTTC,CASSRDLTPRDRIGIEQFF